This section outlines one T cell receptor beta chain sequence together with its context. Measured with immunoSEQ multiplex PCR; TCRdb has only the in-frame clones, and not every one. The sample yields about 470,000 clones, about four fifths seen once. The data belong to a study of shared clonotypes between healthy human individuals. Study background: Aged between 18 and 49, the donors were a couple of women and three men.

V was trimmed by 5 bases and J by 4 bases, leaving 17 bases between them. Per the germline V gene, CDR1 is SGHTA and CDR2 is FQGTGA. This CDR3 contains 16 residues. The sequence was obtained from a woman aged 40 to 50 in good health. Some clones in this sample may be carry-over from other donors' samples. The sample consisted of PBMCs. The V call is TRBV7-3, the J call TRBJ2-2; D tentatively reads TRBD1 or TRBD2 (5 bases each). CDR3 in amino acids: CASSPPGASSTGELFF. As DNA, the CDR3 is TGTGCCAGCAGCCCCCCTGGGGCTAGCAGCACCGGGGAGCTGTTTTTT.